This paragraph reports one T cell receptor (beta chain). The specificity of this receptor is unknown. No base quality information exists; no much larger clone differs at one position. This record belongs to a study of blood T cell repertoires in COVID-19 (dated by TCRdb to 2020 to 2021). As for the study more broadly: Samples covering the acute and convalescent phases of COVID-19 were provided by collaborators in the United States, Italy and Spain. The material from the prospective study consisted of cDNA or gDNA derived from T cells, B-cell-depleted T cells, or PBMCs. The dataset comprised deeply sampled blood TCRbeta repertoires from subjects exposed to, actively infected with, or recovered from COVID-19. The repertoires were made available in a free public database intended to serve as a resource for research on the immune response to SARS-CoV-2. The samples were drawn from the first 160 participants of the ongoing ImmuneRACE study and from 950 to 1,500 subjects provided by 6 global collaborators. The sample metadata nearly always contained a de-identified subject ID, COVID-19 status, age in years and sex. Where available, HLA class I and class II types were taken from metadata supplied by the sample provider and were not determined by assay-based typing. General findings and caveats noted by the study authors: Clinical and demographic metadata were provided uncurated, with the amount varying by source and participant.

Each collaborating institution followed its own protocols to collect whole blood in K2EDTA tubes. For TCRbeta analysis, collaborators shipped samples in one of three forms: frozen whole blood, isolated PBMCs, or DNA extracted from either of those sample types. TCRbeta CDR3 regions were amplified from genomic DNA by means of the immunoSEQ Assay, a bias-controlled multiplex PCR. Turning to the authors' computational methods: The number of nucleated cells in each sample was estimated from the amplification of reference gene primers within the assay. Sequence reads were collapsed and filtered to measure the absolute abundance of every unique TCRbeta CDR3 rearrangement. Productive Simpson clonality was computed per sample as the square root of Simpson's diversity index over productive rearrangements. TCRdb holds this immuneACCESS table with in-frame rearrangements only. Some clones are missing; in checked studies, unresolved V genes explain under half, and the rest has no known cause. V, J and clone size are those of that table, while D and trimming were read from the DNA. The sample profile shows 15,000 to 20,000 clones; around 90% of them were found once. Over 15% of the sample is held by the ten biggest clonotypes.

V sheds 6 bases and J sheds 4 bases, leaving 18 bases between their ends. From the cysteine through the phenylalanine, the CDR3 covers 16 amino acids. CDR3 DNA is the only sequence kept; it has 48 bases, read in frame from the first base. The germline V gene (reference sequence) yields LNHDA for CDR1 and SQIVND for CDR2. The clonotype comes from a middle-aged man with active COVID-19. The sequenced sample was peripheral blood. In this chain, TRBV19 is recombined with TRBJ2-2, with the D gene call left open. This receptor has the CDR3 CASSPLSGKLTGELFF. The DNA is as follows: TGTGCCAGTAGCCCACTTTCAGGAAAACTCACCGGGGAGCTGTTTTTT.